This T cell receptor (beta chain) was found in a study of tumor-infiltrating lymphocytes in localized non-small cell lung cancer. Whole-study context: Patients included smokers and never-smokers with various histologies, some sampled after neoadjuvant chemotherapy. Resected tumor was paired with non-adjacent uninvolved lung from the same patient. General study points: Different pieces of the same tissue went to different assays, confounding technical variation with intratumor heterogeneity. Compared with uninvolved lung, tumors showed higher T cell infiltration by TCRbeta sequencing.

For this clone: Its antigen is not identified.

Germline-derived CDR1 and CDR2 are MDHEN and SYDVKM. The CDR3 extends over 17 amino acids. V shed 4 bases and J shed 2 bases, with 15 bases lying between them. Assay used: immunoSEQ multiplex PCR; TCRdb lists only in-frame clones, some missing. The table has some 8,100 clones, 79% seen once; the top ten hold 10% to 15%. This chain links TRBV28 with TRBJ1-6; a possible D gene is TRBD1 (6 bases). The TCR comes from a human donor with non-small cell lung cancer. The sequenced material came from uninvolved lung tissue not adjacent to the tumor. The CDR3 loop is CASSSLGGQTYNSPLHF. The CDR3 DNA is TGTGCCAGCAGTTCCCTGGGGGGGCAAACCTATAATTCACCCCTCCACTTT.